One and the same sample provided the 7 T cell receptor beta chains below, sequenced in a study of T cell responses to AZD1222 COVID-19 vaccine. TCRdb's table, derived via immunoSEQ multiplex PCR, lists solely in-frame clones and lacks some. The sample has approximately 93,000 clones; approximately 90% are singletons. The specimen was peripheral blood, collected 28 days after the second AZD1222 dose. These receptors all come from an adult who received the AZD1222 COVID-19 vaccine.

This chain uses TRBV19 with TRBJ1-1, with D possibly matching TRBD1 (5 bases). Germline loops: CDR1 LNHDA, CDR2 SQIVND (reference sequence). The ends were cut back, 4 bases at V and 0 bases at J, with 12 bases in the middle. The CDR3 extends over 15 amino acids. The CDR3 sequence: CASSTELGVNTEAFF. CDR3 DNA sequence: TGTGCCAGTAGTACCGAATTAGGGGTGAACACTGAAGCTTTCTTT.

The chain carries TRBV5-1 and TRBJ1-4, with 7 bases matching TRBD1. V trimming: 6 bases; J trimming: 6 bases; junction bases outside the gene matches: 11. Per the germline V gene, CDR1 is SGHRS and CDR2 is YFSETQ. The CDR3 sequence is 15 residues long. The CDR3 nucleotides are TGCGCCAGCAACAGGGGTTTTGTTAAGGATGAAAAACTGTTTTTT. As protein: CASNRGFVKDEKLFF.

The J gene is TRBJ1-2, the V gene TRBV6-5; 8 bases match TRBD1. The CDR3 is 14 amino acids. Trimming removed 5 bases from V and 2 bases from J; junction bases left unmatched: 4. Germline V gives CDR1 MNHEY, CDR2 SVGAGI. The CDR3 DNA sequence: TGTGCCAGCAGTCGACAGGGGACCAACTATGGCTACACCTTC. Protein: CASSRQGTNYGYTF.

The CDR3 spells CASSVQGAPNEKLFF. In nucleotides, the CDR3 is TGTGCCAGCAGCGTCCAGGGGGCGCCTAATGAAAAACTGTTTTTT. The chain has TRBV9 and TRBJ1-4; 8 bases match TRBD1. Germline CDR1 reads SGDLS; CDR2 reads YYNGEE. The CDR3 runs to 15 residues. Losses at the gene ends were 2 bases for V and 3 bases for J; bases not matched to a gene: 3.

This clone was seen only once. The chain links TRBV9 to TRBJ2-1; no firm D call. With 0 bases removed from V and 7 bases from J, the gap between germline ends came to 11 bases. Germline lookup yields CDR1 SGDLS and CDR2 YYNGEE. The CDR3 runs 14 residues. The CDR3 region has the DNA TGTGCCAGCAGCGTAGACCCATCTAGGAATGAGCAGTTCTTC. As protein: CASSVDPSRNEQFF.

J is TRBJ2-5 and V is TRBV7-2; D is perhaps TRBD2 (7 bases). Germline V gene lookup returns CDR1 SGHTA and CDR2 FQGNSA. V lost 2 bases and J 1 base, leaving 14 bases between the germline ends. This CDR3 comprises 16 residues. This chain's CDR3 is CASSLQRGHSQETQYF. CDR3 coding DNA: TGTGCCAGCAGCTTACAGCGGGGACACTCCCAAGAGACCCAGTACTTC.

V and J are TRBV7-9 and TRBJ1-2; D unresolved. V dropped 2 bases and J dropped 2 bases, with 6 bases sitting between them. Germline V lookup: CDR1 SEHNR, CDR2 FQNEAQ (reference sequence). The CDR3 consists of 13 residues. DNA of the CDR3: TGTGCCAGCAGCTTACCGGGGAACTATGGCTACACCTTC. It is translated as CASSLPGNYGYTF.